Below, 4 T cell receptor beta chains from the same sample are listed, as sequenced in a study of human T cells and chemical hapten exposure. Time point indicated: patch test 1, 2 weeks after DPC sensitization. Treatment defined: therapeutic diphenylcyclopropenone sensitization with weekly scalp DPC. TCRdb reprocessed the RACE reads with MiXCR, giving one entry per CDR3 protein. The repertoire holds about 360,000 distinct CDR3 sequences, with roughly 4.8% as singletons. Sequenced material: whole blood, taken in connection with sensitization to the hapten diphenylcyclopropenone (DPC). These receptors were obtained from a woman aged 45-60 years with alopecia areata. Some clones in this sample may be carry-over from other donors' samples.

This sequence joins TRBV10-3 and TRBJ2-1; 10 bases agree with TRBD2. The CDR3 length is 15 residues. Germline V gene sequence: CDR1 ENHRY, CDR2 SYGVKD. The V gene end was trimmed by 2 bases and the J gene end by 7 bases; junction bases not matched to a gene: 5. The CDR3 loop is CAISEKREGGNEQFF. CDR3 in DNA: TGTGCCATCAGTGAGAAGCGGGAGGGGGGGAATGAGCAGTTCTTC.

This clonotype has more than one count but fewer than ten. This rearrangement joins TRBV5-1 to TRBJ2-3, with TRBD1 as a possible D gene (6 bases). Trimming removed 5 bases at V and 6 bases at J, with 16 bases between. CDR1 and CDR2 (germline): SGHRS, YFSETQ. This CDR3 contains 14 residues. CDR3 region: CASRQTGTTDTQYF. As DNA, the CDR3 is TGCGCCAGCAGACAAACAGGGACCACCGATACGCAGTATTTT.

This clonotype appeared a few times. The genes are TRBV2 and TRBJ1-5; 8 bases line up with TRBD1. Germline CDR1 SNHLY, CDR2 FYNNEI. CDR3 length equals 14 residues. V lost 6 bases to trimming and J lost 3 bases; unmatched junction nucleotides: 4. The CDR3 reads CASRGQENNQPQHF. The CDR3 coding sequence is TGTGCCAGCAGGGGACAGGAGAACAATCAGCCCCAGCATTTT. Together with reference TRBV2 and TRBJ1-5, the CDR3 gives the full variable domain: EPEVTQTPSHQVTQMGQEVILRCVPISNHLYFYWYRQILGQKVEFLVSFYNNEISEKSEIFDDQFSVERPDGSNFTLKIRSTKLEDSAMYFCASRGQENNQPQHFGDGTRLSIL.

The table lists this clonotype with many counts. V usage is TRBV12-3 or TRBV12-4 and J usage is TRBJ2-2, with D uncertain. The V and J ends lost 4 bases and 6 bases respectively, with 0 bases between them. The CDR3 extends over 10 amino acids. This chain's CDR3 is CASSSGELFF. The DNA for the CDR3 is TGTGCCAGCAGTTCCGGGGAGCTGTTTTTT.